Presented here are 25 T cell receptor beta chains from one specimen sequenced in a study of response to subunit inactivated influenza vaccine (dated 2018 in TCRdb). Receptor libraries were prepared by RT-PCR. Instrument on record: Illumina HiSeq 2500. TCRdb took the public reads, trimmed them with fastp at Q25, ran MiXCR for clone calling and kept in-frame beta chains. Every entry covers one CDR3 protein and lists the most common genes and DNA from its rows. The sample table holds hundreds of thousands of distinct CDR3 sequences, of which approximately 14% were seen once. The ten largest clones take up less than 9% of the sample. The source was PBMCs from blood, collected 14 days before vaccination. The receptors stem from a man in his fifties who received an inactivated influenza vaccine. Donor details come from another sample of the same person, matched by shared clones.

V is TRBV29-1 and J is TRBJ1-2, with 10 nucleotides matching TRBD1. Germline V gives CDR1 SQVTM, CDR2 ANQGSEA. The CDR3 contains 15 residues. The junction had 13 bases not matched to a gene; V was cut back by 6 bases and J by 6 bases. CDR3 sequence reads: CSVTGGENILDGYTF. The CDR3 nucleotides read TGCAGCGTGACAGGGGGCGAAAATATACTAGATGGCTACACCTTC.

This clonotype appeared a few times. The chain has TRBV6-1 and TRBJ2-5, with 7 positions matching TRBD1. The CDR3 extends over 14 amino acids. Losses at the gene ends were 7 bases for V and 1 base for J; bases not matched to a gene: 6. Germline V gene sequence: CDR1 MNHNS, CDR2 SASEGT. CDR3 residues: CASNQGGSQETQYF. CDR3 in DNA: TGTGCCAGCAACCAAGGGGGCAGCCAAGAGACCCAGTACTTC.

J is TRBJ2-7 and V is TRBV5-1, with 15 bases lining up with TRBD2. The CDR3 is made up of 18 amino acids. Unmatched junction bases numbered 11, after V lost 4 bases and J lost 3 bases. The germline V gene encodes CDR1 SGHRS and CDR2 YFSETQ. The CDR3 sequence is CASSRRGLAGGPSYEQYF. For the CDR3, the DNA is TGCGCCAGCAGCAGACGAGGACTAGCGGGAGGGCCCAGCTACGAGCAGTACTTC.

The chain employs TRBV2 and TRBJ2-1; D possibly corresponds to TRBD1 (5 bases). This CDR3 region has 13 residues. V was cut by 3 bases and J by 8 bases, with 11 bases left in between. Germline CDR1 is SNHLY and CDR2 is FYNNEI. The CDR3 DNA sequence: TGTGCCAGCAGTGAGGGGCACGTCCATGAGCAGTTCTTC. It specifies CASSEGHVHEQFF.

This clonotype was counted once. V is TRBV7-9 and J is TRBJ1-1, with TRBD1 as a possible D gene (6 bases). This CDR3 comprises 15 residues. Between the trimmed V and J ends, which lost 1 base and 6 bases, there was a span of 15 bases. In germline, CDR1 is SEHNR, CDR2 FQNEAQ (reference sequence). This chain's CDR3 is CASSLEGGLLAEAFF. The CDR3 DNA follows: TGTGCCAGCAGCTTAGAGGGGGGTTTATTAGCTGAAGCTTTCTTT.

In its sample, this clonotype was seen a few times. This rearrangement joins TRBV12-3 or TRBV12-4 to TRBJ2-7; D not certain. This CDR3 has 13 amino acids. V was shortened by 8 bases and J by 0 bases, with 11 bases between the two germline ends. The CDR3 spells CASVRSSSYEQYF. DNA of the CDR3: TGTGCCAGCGTAAGGTCGAGCTCCTACGAGCAGTACTTC.

The V gene is TRBV4-2, the J gene TRBJ2-5; 10 bases agree with TRBD2. Trimming took 1 base from V and 5 from J; bases not matched to a gene: 7. This CDR3 is built from 16 residues. Germline CDR1 and CDR2: LGHNA and YNFKEQ. The CDR3 DNA is TGTGCCAGCAGCCAAGGAGCGGGAGGGCCTGGGGAGACCCAGTACTTC. Translating gives CASSQGAGGPGETQYF.

The chain recombines TRBV12-3 or TRBV12-4 with TRBJ2-3; no clear D. The CDR3 spans 13 residues. V was cut by 1 base and J by 6 bases, with 8 bases left in between. In nucleotides, the CDR3 is TGTGCCAGCAGTTTAGTGAGGTTTGATACGCAGTATTTT. This gives the protein CASSLVRFDTQYF.

The genes are TRBV12-3 or TRBV12-4 and TRBJ2-7, with 7 bases lining up with TRBD1. The CDR3 is 17 amino acids. The ends lost 3 bases at V and 5 bases at J; junction bases unmatched: 16. As DNA, the CDR3 is TGTGCCAGCAGTTTTTCCCTAAGCCGGACAGGTCTCGACGAGCAGTACTTC. Residues: CASSFSLSRTGLDEQYF.

The gene calls are TRBV11-2 and TRBJ2-3; D gene ambiguous. Trimming took 2 bases from V and 1 from J, leaving 4 bases between them. The CDR3 is made up of 13 amino acids. Germline V gene sequence: CDR1 SGHAT, CDR2 FQNNGV. CDR3 loop: CASSLPRTDTQYF. The CDR3 DNA is TGTGCCAGCAGCTTACCTCGCACAGATACGCAGTATTTT.

The V gene is TRBV5-1, the J gene TRBJ2-3, with 10 bases aligning to TRBD2. After removal of 5 bases from V and 3 bases from J, the junction contained 6 bases not matched to a gene. The CDR3 sequence is 15 residues long. The germline gives CDR1 SGHRS, CDR2 YFSETQ. CDR3 sequence: CASRRAGGPTDTQYF. CDR3 nucleotide sequence: TGCGCCAGCAGGCGAGCGGGGGGGCCAACAGATACGCAGTATTTT. Full variable domain (rest looked up from reference TRBV5-1 and TRBJ2-3): KAGVTQTPRYLIKTRGQQVTLSCSPISGHRSVSWYQQTPGQGLQFLFEYFSETQRNKGNFPGRFSGRQFSNSRSEMNVSTLELGDSALYLCASRRAGGPTDTQYFGPGTRLTVL.

This clonotype was counted only a few times. DNA for the CDR3: TGCGCCAGCAGCTTGGGGGAGGTGGTCCACGAGCAGTACTTC. Amino acid sequence: CASSLGEVVHEQYF. This chain joins TRBV5-1 and TRBJ2-7; the D gene is possibly TRBD2 (6 bases). This CDR3 has 14 amino acids. The germline V and J ends were trimmed by 0 bases and 5 bases, with 12 bases remaining between them. Germline V lookup: CDR1 SGHRS, CDR2 YFSETQ.

The table lists this clonotype with a few counts. The chain employs TRBV20-1 and TRBJ2-3; 9 bases match TRBD1. Per the germline V gene, CDR1 is DFQATT and CDR2 is SNEGSKA (reference sequence). J was trimmed by 0 bases and V by 2 bases; bases with no gene match: 9. The CDR3 has 17 amino acids. CDR3 residues: CSARNTPGQGSTDTQYF. DNA for the CDR3: TGCAGTGCTAGAAACACACCGGGACAGGGAAGCACAGATACGCAGTATTTT.

This clonotype was seen only a few times. J is TRBJ2-5 and V is TRBV7-3; D might be TRBD1 (5 bases). CDR1 SGHTA and CDR2 FQGTGA come from the germline V gene. Deletions cut 3 bases from V and 2 bases from J, with 16 bases between. The CDR3 loop spans 16 amino acids. The CDR3 region is CASSLGSGPGQETQYF. The DNA of the CDR3 is TGTGCCAGCAGCTTGGGGTCCGGACCAGGGCAAGAGACCCAGTACTTC.

V gene TRBV20-1 combines with J gene TRBJ2-3; 8 bases are shared with TRBD2. Germline V gene lookup returns CDR1 DFQATT and CDR2 SNEGSKA (reference sequence). CDR3 size: 15 residues. V was pared by 1 base and J by 4 bases, with 7 bases of the junction left unmatched. The CDR3 loop reads CSARAGLGSPDTQYF. The DNA of the CDR3 is TGCAGTGCTAGAGCGGGACTAGGAAGCCCAGATACGCAGTATTTT.

There are a few counts of this clonotype. The chain is built from TRBV4-1 and TRBJ2-7; TRBD2 agrees at 9 bases. Germline CDR1 is MGHRA and CDR2 is YSYEKL. Trimming removed 4 bases from V and 2 bases from J; junction bases left unmatched: 6. This CDR3 spans 15 amino acids. CDR3 DNA: TGCGCCAGCAGCCCGGGACTAGCTTCTCCCTACGAGCAGTACTTC. As protein: CASSPGLASPYEQYF.

This chain connects TRBV5-1 to TRBJ2-7; TRBD1 aligns across 9 bases. CDR3 length equals 14 residues. J was trimmed by 4 bases and V by 1 base; bases with no gene match: 3. Germline V lookup: CDR1 SGHRS, CDR2 YFSETQ. The CDR3 here is CASSLQDRGYEQYF. The CDR3 DNA reads as TGCGCCAGCAGCTTGCAGGACAGGGGTTACGAGCAGTACTTC.

This clonotype was detected a few times. This chain uses TRBV4-1 with TRBJ2-7; D is unclear. The length of the CDR3 is 13 residues. The germline CDR1 and CDR2 sequences are MGHRA and YSYEKL. Trimming pared 0 bases from V and 6 bases from J, leaving 9 bases between. CDR3 sequence (DNA): TGCGCCAGCAGCCAAGAGGGCAGATCCGAGCAGTACTTC. Amino acid sequence: CASSQEGRSEQYF.

The J gene is TRBJ2-7, the V gene TRBV12-3 or TRBV12-4; a weak D match, TRBD2 (5 bases). The germline V and J ends were trimmed by 6 bases and 3 bases, with 15 bases remaining between them. The CDR3 loop spans 14 amino acids. The CDR3 DNA follows: TGTGCCAGCAGCCGCCCGGGCGGGTTCTACGAGCAGTACTTC. It specifies CASSRPGGFYEQYF.

In its sample, this clonotype was seen many times. The chain carries TRBV6-1 and TRBJ2-2, with a tentative D call TRBD1 (6 bases). Looked up from germline, CDR1 is MNHNS and CDR2 is SASEGT. The V and J ends lost 2 bases and 7 bases respectively, with 11 bases between them. The CDR3 sequence is 14 residues long. Here the CDR3 reads CASSERTDLGELFF. For the CDR3, the DNA is TGTGCCAGCAGTGAAAGGACAGATCTCGGGGAGCTGTTTTTT.

The chain combines TRBV7-2 with TRBJ2-7, with 9 bases lining up with TRBD1. The CDR3 loop spans 15 amino acids. Germline lookup yields CDR1 SGHTA and CDR2 FQGNSA. With 3 bases clipped from V and 4 bases from J, the junction kept 7 bases outside the gene matches. This chain's CDR3 is CASSFQDRGGYEQYF. The DNA of the CDR3 is TGTGCCAGCAGCTTCCAGGACAGGGGTGGATACGAGCAGTACTTC.

This clonotype was counted many times. The chain recombines TRBV12-3 or TRBV12-4 with TRBJ2-3, with D unresolved. The CDR3 loop spans 13 amino acids. Trimming stripped 6 bases from V and 0 bases from J, with 7 bases between. Here the CDR3 reads CASREVSTDTQYF. As DNA, the CDR3 is TGTGCCAGCAGGGAAGTAAGCACAGATACGCAGTATTTT.

This clonotype was detected many times. The DNA of the CDR3 is TGTGCCAGCAGTCTGACAGAGAACACTGAAGCTTTCTTT. Protein: CASSLTENTEAFF. The rearrangement links TRBV12-3 or TRBV12-4 to TRBJ1-1; D may be TRBD1 (5 bases). V was shortened by 5 bases and J by 1 base, with 8 bases between the two germline ends. This CDR3 region has 13 residues.

The V gene is TRBV6-5, the J gene TRBJ1-1, with D hard to call. Between the trimmed V and J ends, which lost 0 bases and 3 bases, there was a span of 11 bases. The germline CDR1 and CDR2 sequences are MNHEY and SVGAGI. There are 15 residues in the CDR3. CDR3 nucleotide sequence: TGTGCCAGCAGTTACTCACAGAGACCTGACACTGAAGCTTTCTTT. Its translation: CASSYSQRPDTEAFF.

The chain recombines TRBV28 with TRBJ2-5; D remains ambiguous. V lost 5 bases and J lost 5, with 15 bases in between. Germline V gene lookup returns CDR1 MDHEN and CDR2 SYDVKM. There are 14 residues in the CDR3. The CDR3 protein is CASSPSSSGETQYF. DNA for the CDR3: TGTGCCAGCAGTCCTTCCAGCAGTGGGGAGACCCAGTACTTC.